The clone carrying this T cell receptor beta chain has only one observation. Its antigen remains unknown. The CDR3 totals 14 residues. V shed 0 bases and J shed 5 bases, with 9 bases lying between them. Germline values: CDR1 WNHNN, CDR2 SYGVQD (reference sequence). This record comes from a study of T-cell reconstitution after alpha-beta-depleted transplantation in children. The authors prepared the TCRbeta library with unique molecular identifiers. TCRdb independently ran MiXCR on the PCR reads; one entry per CDR3 protein. The table lists roughly 400,000 distinct CDR3 sequences, over 40% of them singletons. Study-level results: As was reported, about two months after transplant, alpha-beta T cells came from several hundred expanded graft clones. Fresh T-cell production supplied most of the T-cell counts and diversity seen one year after transplant.

The source was PBMCs, collected before TCRalphabeta/CD19-depleted stem cell transplant. The V call is TRBV10-1, the J call TRBJ2-3; no clear D. The clonotype comes from a girl aged 2-10 years with aplastic anemia, due to receive a stem cell transplant. This chain's CDR3 is CASSESGLVDTQYF. In DNA, the CDR3 is TGCGCCAGCAGTGAGTCTGGCTTGGTAGATACGCAGTATTTT.